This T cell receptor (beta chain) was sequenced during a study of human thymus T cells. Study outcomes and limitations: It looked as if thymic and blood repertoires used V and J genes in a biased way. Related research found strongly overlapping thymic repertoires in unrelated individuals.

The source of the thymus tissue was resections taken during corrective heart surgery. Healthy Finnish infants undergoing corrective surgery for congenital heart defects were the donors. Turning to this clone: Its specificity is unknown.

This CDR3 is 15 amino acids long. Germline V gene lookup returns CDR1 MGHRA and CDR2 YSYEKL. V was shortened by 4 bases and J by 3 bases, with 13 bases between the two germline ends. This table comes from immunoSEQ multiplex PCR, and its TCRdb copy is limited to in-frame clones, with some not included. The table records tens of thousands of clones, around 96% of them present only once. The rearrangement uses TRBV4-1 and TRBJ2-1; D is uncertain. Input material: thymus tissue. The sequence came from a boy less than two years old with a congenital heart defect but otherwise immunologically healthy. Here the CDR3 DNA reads TGCGCCAGCAGCCCGGACGCCCTACTCTACAATGAGCAGTTCTTC. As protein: CASSPDALLYNEQFF.